This T cell receptor (beta chain) appears in the sequencing data of a study of human T cells and chemical hapten exposure. Study background: Per-sample variation in TCR yield stemmed mainly from small pooled library volume differences.

A word on this clonotype: Its target is unknown.

As for time point: patch test 2, 6 weeks after DPC sensitization. Specified treatment: therapeutic diphenylcyclopropenone sensitization with weekly scalp DPC. People who gave samples had alopecia, were 18 to 70 years old, and were suitable for DPC. Trimming cost V 2 bases and J 5 bases, with 9 bases left between them. Germline loops: CDR1 KGHSH, CDR2 LQKENI. The CDR3 loop spans 13 amino acids. The library gave individual cDNA molecules unique molecular identifiers. Each CDR3 protein gets one entry after TCRdb re-called the RACE reads with MiXCR. The table has 350,000 to 400,000 distinct CDR3 sequences, about 6.3% seen once. Overall study findings and caveats: Patch test score was positively correlated with the counts of TCRs that had expanded at PT1.

This TCR came from a woman aged 18 to 35 with alopecia areata. Some clones in this sample may be carry-over from other donors' samples. V is TRBV18 and J is TRBJ2-5; maybe TRBD2 (5 bases). The sample consisted of whole blood, taken in connection with sensitization to the hapten diphenylcyclopropenone (DPC). The CDR3 region has the DNA TGTGCCAGCTCACCAGTACCGGGGGAGACCCAGTACTTC. Its translation: CASSPVPGETQYF.